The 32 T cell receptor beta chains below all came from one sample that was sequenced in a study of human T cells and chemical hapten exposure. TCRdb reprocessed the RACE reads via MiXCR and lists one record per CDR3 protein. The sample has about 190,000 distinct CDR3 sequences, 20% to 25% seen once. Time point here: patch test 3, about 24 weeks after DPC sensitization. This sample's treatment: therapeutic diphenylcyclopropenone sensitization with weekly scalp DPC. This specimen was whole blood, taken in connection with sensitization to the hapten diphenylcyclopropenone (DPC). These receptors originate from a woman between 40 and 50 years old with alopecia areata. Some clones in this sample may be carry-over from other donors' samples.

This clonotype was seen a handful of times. CDR3 sequence reads: CASSPVGNEQFF. The CDR3, as DNA: TGTGCCAGCAGCCCTGTCGGCAATGAGCAGTTCTTC. The chain uses TRBV11-1 and TRBJ2-1, with D hard to call. The germline gives CDR1 SGHAT, CDR2 FQDESV (reference sequence). V gave up 5 bases and J gave up 6 bases, with 8 bases separating them. This CDR3 spans 12 amino acids.

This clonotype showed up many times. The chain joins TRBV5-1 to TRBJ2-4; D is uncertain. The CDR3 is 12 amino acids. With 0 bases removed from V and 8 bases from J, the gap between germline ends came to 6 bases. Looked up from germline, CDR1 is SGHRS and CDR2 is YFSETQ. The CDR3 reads CASSLDDYIQYF. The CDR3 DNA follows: TGCGCCAGCAGCTTGGATGACTACATTCAGTACTTC.

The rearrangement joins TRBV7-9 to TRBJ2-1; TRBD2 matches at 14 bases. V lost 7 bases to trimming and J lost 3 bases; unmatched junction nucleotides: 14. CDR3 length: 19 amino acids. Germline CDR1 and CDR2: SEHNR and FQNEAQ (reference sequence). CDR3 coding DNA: TGTGCCAGCATCCCTGGGGGGACTAGCGGGAGTAGACTCTACAATGAGCAGTTCTTC. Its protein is CASIPGGTSGSRLYNEQFF. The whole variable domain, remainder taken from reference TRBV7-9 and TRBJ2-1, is DTGVSQNPRHKITKRGQNVTFRCDPISEHNRLYWYRQTLGQGPEFLTYFQNEAQLEKSRLLSDRFSAERPKGSFSTLEIQRTEQGDSAMYLCASIPGGTSGSRLYNEQFFGPGTRLTVL.

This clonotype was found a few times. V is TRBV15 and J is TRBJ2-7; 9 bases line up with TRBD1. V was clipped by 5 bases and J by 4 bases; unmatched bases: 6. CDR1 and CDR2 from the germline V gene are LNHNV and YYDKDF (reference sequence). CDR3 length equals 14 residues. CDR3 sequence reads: CATSQTGGTYEQYF. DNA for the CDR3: TGTGCCACCAGCCAAACAGGGGGCACTTACGAGCAGTACTTC.

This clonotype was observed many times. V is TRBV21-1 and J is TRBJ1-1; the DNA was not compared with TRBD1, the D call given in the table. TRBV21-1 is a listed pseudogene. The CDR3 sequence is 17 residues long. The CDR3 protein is CASSKWDREGLNTEAFF. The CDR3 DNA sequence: TGTGCCAGCAGCAAATGGGACAGGGAGGGACTGAACACTGAAGCTTTCTTT.

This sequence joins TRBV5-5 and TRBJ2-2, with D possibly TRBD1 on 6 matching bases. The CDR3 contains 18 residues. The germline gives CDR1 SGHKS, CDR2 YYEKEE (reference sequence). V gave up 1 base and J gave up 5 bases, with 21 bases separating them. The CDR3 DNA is TGTGCCAGCAGCTTGTCCTTACAGGGCGGCTTTATGACCGGGGAGCTGTTTTTT. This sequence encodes CASSLSLQGGFMTGELFF.

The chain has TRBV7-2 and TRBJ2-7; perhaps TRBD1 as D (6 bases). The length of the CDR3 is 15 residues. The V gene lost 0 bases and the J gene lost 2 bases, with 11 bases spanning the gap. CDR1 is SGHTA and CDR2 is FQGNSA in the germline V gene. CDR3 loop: CASSLAGGYPYEQYF. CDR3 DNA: TGTGCCAGCAGCTTAGCAGGGGGTTATCCCTACGAGCAGTACTTC.

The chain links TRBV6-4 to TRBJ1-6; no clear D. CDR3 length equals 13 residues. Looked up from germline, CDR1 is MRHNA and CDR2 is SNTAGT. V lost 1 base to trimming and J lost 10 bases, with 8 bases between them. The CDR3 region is CASSDYEGSPLHF. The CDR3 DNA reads TGTGCCAGCAGTGACTACGAAGGGTCACCCCTCCACTTT.

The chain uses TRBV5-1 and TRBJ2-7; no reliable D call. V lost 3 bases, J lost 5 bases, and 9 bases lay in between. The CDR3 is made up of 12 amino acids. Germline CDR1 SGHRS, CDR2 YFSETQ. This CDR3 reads CASSCPWDEQYF. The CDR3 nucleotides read TGCGCCAGCAGCTGCCCCTGGGACGAGCAGTACTTC. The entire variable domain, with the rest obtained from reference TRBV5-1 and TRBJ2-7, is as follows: KAGVTQTPRYLIKTRGQQVTLSCSPISGHRSVSWYQQTPGQGLQFLFEYFSETQRNKGNFPGRFSGRQFSNSRSEMNVSTLELGDSALYLCASSCPWDEQYFGPGTRLTVT.

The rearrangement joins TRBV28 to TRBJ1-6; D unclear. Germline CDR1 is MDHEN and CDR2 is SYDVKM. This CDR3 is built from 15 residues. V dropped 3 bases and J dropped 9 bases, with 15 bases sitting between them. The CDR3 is CASSFSDFWSSPLHF. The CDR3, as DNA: TGTGCCAGCAGTTTCTCGGACTTCTGGAGTTCACCCCTCCACTTT.

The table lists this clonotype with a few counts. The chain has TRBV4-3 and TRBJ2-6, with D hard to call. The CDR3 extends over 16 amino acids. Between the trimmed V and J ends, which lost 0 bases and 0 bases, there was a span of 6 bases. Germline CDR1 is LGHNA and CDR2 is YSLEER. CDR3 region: CASSQESASGANVLTF. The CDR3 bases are TGCGCCAGCAGCCAAGAGTCAGCCTCTGGGGCCAACGTCCTGACTTTC.

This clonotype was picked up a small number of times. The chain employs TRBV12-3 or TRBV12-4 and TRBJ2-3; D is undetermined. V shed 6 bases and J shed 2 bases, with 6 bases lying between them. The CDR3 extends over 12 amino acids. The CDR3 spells CASRGDTDTQYF. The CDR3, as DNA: TGTGCCAGCAGAGGCGACACAGATACGCAGTATTTT.

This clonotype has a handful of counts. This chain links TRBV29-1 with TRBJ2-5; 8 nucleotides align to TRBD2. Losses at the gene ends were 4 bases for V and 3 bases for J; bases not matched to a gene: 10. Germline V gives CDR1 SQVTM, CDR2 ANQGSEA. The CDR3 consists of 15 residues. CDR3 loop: CSVGDYGRAEETQYF. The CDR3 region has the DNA TGCAGCGTTGGTGATTACGGGAGGGCCGAAGAGACCCAGTACTTC.

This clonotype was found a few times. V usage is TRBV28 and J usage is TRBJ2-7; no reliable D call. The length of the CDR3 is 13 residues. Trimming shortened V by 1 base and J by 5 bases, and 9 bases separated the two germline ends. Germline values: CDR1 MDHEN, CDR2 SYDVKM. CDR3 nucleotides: TGTGCCAGCAGTTTATCCTGGGTCCACGAGCAGTACTTC. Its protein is CASSLSWVHEQYF.

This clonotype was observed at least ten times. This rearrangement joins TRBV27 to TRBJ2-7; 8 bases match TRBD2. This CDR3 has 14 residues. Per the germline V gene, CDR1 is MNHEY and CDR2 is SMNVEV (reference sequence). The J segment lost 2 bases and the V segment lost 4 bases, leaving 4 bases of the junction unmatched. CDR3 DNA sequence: TGTGCCAGCAGTTCCCGGGGGGGACCCTACGAGCAGTACTTC. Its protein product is CASSSRGGPYEQYF.

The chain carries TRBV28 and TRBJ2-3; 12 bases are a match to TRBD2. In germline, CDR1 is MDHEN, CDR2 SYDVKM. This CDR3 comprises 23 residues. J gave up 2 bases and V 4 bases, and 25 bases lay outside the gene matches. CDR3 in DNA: TGTGCCAGCAGTTACCCCGGGACTAGCGGGTGGGGTTTTTTTTCAGCGGACACAGATACGCAGTATTTT. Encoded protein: CASSYPGTSGWGFFSADTDTQYF.

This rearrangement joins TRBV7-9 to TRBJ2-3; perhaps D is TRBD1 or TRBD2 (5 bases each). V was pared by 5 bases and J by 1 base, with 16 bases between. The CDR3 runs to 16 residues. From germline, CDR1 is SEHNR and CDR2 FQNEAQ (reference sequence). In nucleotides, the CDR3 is TGTGCCAGCAGCCCCCCCGGGGTAGGGGGCACAGATACGCAGTATTTT. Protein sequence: CASSPPGVGGTDTQYF.

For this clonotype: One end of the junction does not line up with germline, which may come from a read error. The CDR3 coding sequence is TGTGCCAGCAGCCCGTCCGTAGGGGGAGGGCCCTCCTACAATGAGCAGTTCTTC. As protein: CASSPSVGGGPSYNEQFF. This chain connects TRBV4-3 to TRBJ2-1, with D perhaps TRBD2 (7 bases). The CDR3 is 18 residues long. Looked up from germline, CDR1 is LGHNA and CDR2 is YSLEER.

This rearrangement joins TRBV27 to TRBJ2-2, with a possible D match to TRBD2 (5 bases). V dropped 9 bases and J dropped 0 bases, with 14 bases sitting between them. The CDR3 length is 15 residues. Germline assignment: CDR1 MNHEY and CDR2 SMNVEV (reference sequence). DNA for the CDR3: TGTGCCAGTTCGGGAAGCGACCCGAACACCGGGGAGCTGTTTTTT. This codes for CASSGSDPNTGELFF.

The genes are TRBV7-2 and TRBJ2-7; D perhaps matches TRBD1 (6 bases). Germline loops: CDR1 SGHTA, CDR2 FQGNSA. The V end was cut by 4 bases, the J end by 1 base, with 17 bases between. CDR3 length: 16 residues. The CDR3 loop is CASSSTTGWGSYEQYF. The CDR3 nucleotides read TGTGCCAGCAGCTCCACCACAGGGTGGGGATCCTACGAGCAGTACTTC. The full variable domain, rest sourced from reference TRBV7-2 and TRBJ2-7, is GAGVSQSPSNKVTEKGKDVELRCDPISGHTALYWYRQSLGQGLEFLIYFQGNSAPDKSGLPSDRFSAERTGGSVSTLTIQRTQQEDSAVYLCASSSTTGWGSYEQYFGPGTRLTVT.

This CDR3 reads CASTGPGSESNTEAFF. The CDR3 DNA reads as TGTGCCAGCACGGGGCCAGGGAGTGAATCGAACACTGAAGCTTTCTTT. The genes are TRBV12-3 or TRBV12-4 and TRBJ1-1, with D tentatively TRBD1 (5 bases). This CDR3 contains 16 residues. V was shortened by 7 bases and J by 1 base, with 19 bases between the two germline ends.

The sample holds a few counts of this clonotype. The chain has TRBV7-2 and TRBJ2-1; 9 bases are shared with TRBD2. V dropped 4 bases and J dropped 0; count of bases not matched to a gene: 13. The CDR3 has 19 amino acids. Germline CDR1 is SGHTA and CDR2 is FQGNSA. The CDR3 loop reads CASSSRGLAGTSSYNEQFF. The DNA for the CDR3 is TGTGCCAGCAGCTCAAGGGGTCTAGCGGGAACGAGCTCCTACAATGAGCAGTTCTTC.

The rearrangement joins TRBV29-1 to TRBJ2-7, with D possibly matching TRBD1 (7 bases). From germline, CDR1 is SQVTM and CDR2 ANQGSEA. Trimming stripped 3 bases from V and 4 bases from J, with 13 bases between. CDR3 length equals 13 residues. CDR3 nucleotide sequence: TGCAGCGTTGACGGAGGGGGCAGGTACGAGCAGTACTTC. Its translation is CSVDGGGRYEQYF.

In DNA form, the CDR3 reads TGCGCCAGCAGCTTGGCGCTAGTTGGTCAAGAGACCCAGTACTTC. Protein: CASSLALVGQETQYF. V is TRBV5-1 and J is TRBJ2-5; D gene ambiguous. This CDR3 is 15 amino acids long. Trimming removed 0 bases from V and 2 bases from J, with 11 bases in between. Germline lookup yields CDR1 SGHRS and CDR2 YFSETQ.

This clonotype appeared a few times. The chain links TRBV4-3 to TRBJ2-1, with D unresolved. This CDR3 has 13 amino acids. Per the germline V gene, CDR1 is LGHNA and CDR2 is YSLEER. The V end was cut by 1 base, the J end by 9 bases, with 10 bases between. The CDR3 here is CASSQALLREQFF. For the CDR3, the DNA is TGCGCCAGCAGCCAAGCCCTATTGCGTGAGCAGTTCTTC.

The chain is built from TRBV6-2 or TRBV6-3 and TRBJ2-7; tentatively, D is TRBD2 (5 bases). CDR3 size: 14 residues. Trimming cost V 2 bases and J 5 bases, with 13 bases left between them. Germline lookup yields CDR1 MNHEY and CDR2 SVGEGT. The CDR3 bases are TGTGCCAGCAGTTACGGTATTCTAGCCCACGAGCAGTACTTC. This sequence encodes CASSYGILAHEQYF.

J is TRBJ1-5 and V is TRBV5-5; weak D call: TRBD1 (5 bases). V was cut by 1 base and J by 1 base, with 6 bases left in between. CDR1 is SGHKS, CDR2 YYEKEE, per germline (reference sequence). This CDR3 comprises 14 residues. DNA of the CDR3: TGTGCCAGCAGCTTGTGGGACAGCAATCAGCCCCAGCATTTT. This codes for CASSLWDSNQPQHF.

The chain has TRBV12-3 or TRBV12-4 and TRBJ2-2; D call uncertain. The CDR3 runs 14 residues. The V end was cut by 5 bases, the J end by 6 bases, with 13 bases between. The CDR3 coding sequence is TGTGCCAGCAGTCTCCGGGCCGTTCCCGGGGAGCTGTTTTTT. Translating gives CASSLRAVPGELFF.

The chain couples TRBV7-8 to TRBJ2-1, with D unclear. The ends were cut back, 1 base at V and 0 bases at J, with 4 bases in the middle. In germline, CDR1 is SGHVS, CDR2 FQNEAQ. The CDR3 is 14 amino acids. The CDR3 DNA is TGTGCCAGCAGCTTAGAGGGCTCCTACAATGAGCAGTTCTTC. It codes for CASSLEGSYNEQFF.

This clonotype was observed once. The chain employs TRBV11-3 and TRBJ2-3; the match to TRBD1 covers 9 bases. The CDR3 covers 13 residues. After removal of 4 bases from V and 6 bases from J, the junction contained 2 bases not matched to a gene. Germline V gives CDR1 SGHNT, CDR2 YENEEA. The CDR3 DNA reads TGTGCCAGCAGCTCGGGACAGGGTGATACGCAGTATTTT. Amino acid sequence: CASSSGQGDTQYF.

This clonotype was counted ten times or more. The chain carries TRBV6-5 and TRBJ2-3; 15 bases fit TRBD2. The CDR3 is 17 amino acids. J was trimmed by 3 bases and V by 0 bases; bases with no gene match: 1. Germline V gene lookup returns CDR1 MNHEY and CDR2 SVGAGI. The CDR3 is CASSYSGLAGGTDTQYF. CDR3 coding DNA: TGTGCCAGCAGTTACTCGGGACTAGCGGGAGGAACAGATACGCAGTATTTT.

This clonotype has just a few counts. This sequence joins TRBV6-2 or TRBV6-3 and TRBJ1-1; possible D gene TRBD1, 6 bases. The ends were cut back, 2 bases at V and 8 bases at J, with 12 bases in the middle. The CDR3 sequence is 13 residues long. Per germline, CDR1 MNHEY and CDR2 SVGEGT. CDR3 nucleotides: TGTGCCAGCAGTTACGTCGGGGGCCTGGAAGCTTTCTTT. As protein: CASSYVGGLEAFF.